The sequence of this T cell receptor beta chain was determined in a study of cytomegalovirus exposure and HLA in healthy donors. With 60 Vbeta and 13 Jbeta primers, the PCR was carried out. Only in-frame clones appear in the TCRdb table, and some are missing; sequencing was by immunoSEQ multiplex PCR. Of over 150,000 clones listed, 65% to 80% were seen once; the top ten hold over 4%. For this clone: The antigen remains undetermined.

Whole-study findings and limits: A cluster of highly shared sequence variants was likely a sequencing artifact. The authors later linked a missense DCLRE1C variant to TCR beta V- and J-gene trimming. Reports credit the classifier with highly specific, highly sensitive diagnosis of cytomegalovirus status.

V lost 1 base and J lost 2, with 11 bases in between. CDR3 length: 15 residues. From germline, CDR1 is SEHNR and CDR2 FQNEAQ (reference sequence). The receptor comes from a man aged 30 to 39 in good health and CMV-seropositive. The sample comprised PBMCs. The chain carries TRBV7-9 and TRBJ1-2; D gene unclear. The CDR3 region is CASSLVRETNYGYTF. CDR3 DNA sequence: TGTGCCAGCAGCTTAGTTCGGGAGACGAACTATGGCTACACCTTC.